The 5 T cell receptor beta chains in this list originate from one sample, sequenced in a study of blood T cell repertoires in COVID-19. The repertoire was sequenced with immunoSEQ multiplex PCR; TCRdb's copy has only in-frame clones and lacks some. The sample has under 150,000 clones, about 80% seen once; the top ten hold roughly 4%. Sequences were obtained from PBMCs or T cells enriched from blood (not recorded which). These receptors all stem from a man aged 50 to 60 in a cohort exposed to, infected with or recovered from COVID-19 (not recorded which).

Only a few counts were recorded for this clone. The rearrangement links TRBV7-3 to TRBJ2-6; D is perhaps TRBD1 (6 bases). Germline V gene data show CDR1 as SGHTA and CDR2 as FQGTGA. The CDR3 is 19 amino acids. V was pared by 2 bases and J by 4 bases, with 21 bases between. The DNA for the CDR3 is TGTGCCAGCAGCTTATATCCCCCCGCAGGGGTCGGAGGGGCCAACGTCCTGACTTTC. Translated: CASSLYPPAGVGGANVLTF. Filled out from reference TRBV7-3 and TRBJ2-6, the complete variable domain reads GAGVSQTPSNKVTEKGKYVELRCDPISGHTALYWYRQSLGQGPEFLIYFQGTGAADDSGLPNDRFFAVRPEGSVSTLKIQRTERGDSAVYLCASSLYPPAGVGGANVLTFGAGSRLTVL.

The genes are TRBV5-1 and TRBJ1-2; the match to TRBD1 covers 9 bases. The germline V gene encodes CDR1 SGHRS and CDR2 YFSETQ. The CDR3 is 17 amino acids. V gave up 0 bases and J gave up 2 bases; unmatched junction bases: 8. This chain's CDR3 is CASSLANTGGRNYGYTF. In DNA, the CDR3 is TGCGCCAGCAGCTTGGCCAACACAGGGGGCCGGAACTATGGCTACACCTTC. Using reference TRBV5-1 and TRBJ1-2 for the parts outside the CDR3, the full variable domain is KAGVTQTPRYLIKTRGQQVTLSCSPISGHRSVSWYQQTPGQGLQFLFEYFSETQRNKGNFPGRFSGRQFSNSRSEMNVSTLELGDSALYLCASSLANTGGRNYGYTFGSGTRLTVV.

This rearrangement joins TRBV4-3 to TRBJ1-2; D perhaps matches TRBD1 (5 bases). This CDR3 region has 14 residues. Trimming shortened V by 3 bases and J by 6 bases, and 14 bases separated the two germline ends. CDR1 and CDR2 (germline): LGHNA, YSLEER. CDR3 nucleotide sequence: TGCGCCAGCAGCCAGCAGGGTGAACGGAATGGCTACACCTTC. The encoded protein is CASSQQGERNGYTF.

This sequence joins TRBV6-6 and TRBJ1-1; 9 bases are a match to TRBD1. V dropped 8 bases and J dropped 0; count of bases not matched to a gene: 7. CDR3 length equals 15 residues. In germline, CDR1 is MNHNY, CDR2 SVGAGI (reference sequence). CDR3 protein: CASGKGTGLNTEAFF. DNA of the CDR3: TGTGCCAGCGGAAAGGGGACAGGGTTGAACACTGAAGCTTTCTTT.

The V and J genes are TRBV27 and TRBJ1-6; TRBD1 aligns across 8 bases. V lost 10 bases to trimming and J lost 7 bases; unmatched junction nucleotides: 6. This CDR3 contains 13 residues. Germline assignment: CDR1 MNHEY and CDR2 SMNVEV (reference sequence). The CDR3: CATTDRGNSPLHF. Written as DNA, the CDR3 is TGTGCCACTACCGACAGGGGAAATTCACCCCTCCACTTT.